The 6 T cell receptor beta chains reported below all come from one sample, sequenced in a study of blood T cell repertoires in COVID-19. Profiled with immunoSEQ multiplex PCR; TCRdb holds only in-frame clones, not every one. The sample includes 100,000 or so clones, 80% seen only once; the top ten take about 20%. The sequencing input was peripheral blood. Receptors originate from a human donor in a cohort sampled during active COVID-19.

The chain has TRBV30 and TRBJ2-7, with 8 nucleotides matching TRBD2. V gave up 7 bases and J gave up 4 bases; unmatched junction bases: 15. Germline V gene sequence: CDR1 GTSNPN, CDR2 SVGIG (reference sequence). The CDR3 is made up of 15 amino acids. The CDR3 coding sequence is TGTGCCTCGAGCCGCCGGACGGGGGGGACGTACGAGCAGTACTTC. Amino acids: CASSRRTGGTYEQYF.

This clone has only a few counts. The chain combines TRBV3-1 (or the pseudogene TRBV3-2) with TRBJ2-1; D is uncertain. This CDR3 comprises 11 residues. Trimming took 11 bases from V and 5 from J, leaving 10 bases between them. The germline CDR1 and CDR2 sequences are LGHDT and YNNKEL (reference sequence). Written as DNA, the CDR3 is TGTGCCGTAGCAGCTAACAATGAGCAGTTCTTC. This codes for CAVAANNEQFF.

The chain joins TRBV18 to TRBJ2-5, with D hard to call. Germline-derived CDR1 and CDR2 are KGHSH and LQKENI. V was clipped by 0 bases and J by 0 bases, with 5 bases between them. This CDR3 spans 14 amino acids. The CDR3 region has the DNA TGTGCCAGCTCACCACCACACCACCAAGAGACCCAGTACTTC. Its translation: CASSPPHHQETQYF.

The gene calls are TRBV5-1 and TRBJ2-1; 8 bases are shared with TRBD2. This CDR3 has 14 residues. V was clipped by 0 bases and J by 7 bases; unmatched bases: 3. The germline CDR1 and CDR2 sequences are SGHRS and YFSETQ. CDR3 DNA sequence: TGCGCCAGCAGCTTGGCAGCTAGCGGGAATGAGCAGTTCTTC. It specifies CASSLAASGNEQFF.

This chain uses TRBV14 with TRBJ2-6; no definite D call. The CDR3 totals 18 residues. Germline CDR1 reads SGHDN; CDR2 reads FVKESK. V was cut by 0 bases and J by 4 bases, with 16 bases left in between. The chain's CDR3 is CASSQEVGRRRGANVLTF. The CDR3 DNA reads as TGTGCCAGCAGCCAAGAAGTCGGCCGCCGGAGAGGGGCCAACGTCCTGACTTTC.

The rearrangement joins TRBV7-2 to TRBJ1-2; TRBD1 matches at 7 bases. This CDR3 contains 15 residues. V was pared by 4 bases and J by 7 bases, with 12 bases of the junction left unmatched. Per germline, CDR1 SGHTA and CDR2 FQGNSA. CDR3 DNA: TGTGCCAGCAGCTCCCAGTTAGGGGGCGGGCTTGGCTACACCTTC. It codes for CASSSQLGGGLGYTF. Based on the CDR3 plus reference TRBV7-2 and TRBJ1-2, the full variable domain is GAGVSQSPSNKVTEKGKDVELRCDPISGHTALYWYRQSLGQGLEFLIYFQGNSAPDKSGLPSDRFSAERTGGSVSTLTIQRTQQEDSAVYLCASSSQLGGGLGYTFGSGTRLTVV.